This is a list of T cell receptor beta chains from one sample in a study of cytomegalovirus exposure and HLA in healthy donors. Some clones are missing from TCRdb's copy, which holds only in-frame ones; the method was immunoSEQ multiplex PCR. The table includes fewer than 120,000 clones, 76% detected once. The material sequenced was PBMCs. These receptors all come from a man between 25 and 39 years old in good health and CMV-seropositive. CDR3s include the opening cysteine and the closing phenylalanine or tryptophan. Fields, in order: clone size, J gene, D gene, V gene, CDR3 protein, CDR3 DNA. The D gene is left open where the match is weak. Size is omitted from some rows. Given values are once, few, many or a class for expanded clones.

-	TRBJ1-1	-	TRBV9	CASSVDMNTEAFF	TGTGCCAGCAGCGTAGATATGAACACTGAAGCTTTCTTT
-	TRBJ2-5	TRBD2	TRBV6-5	CASSYSAGGGETQYF	TGTGCCAGCAGTTACTCTGCGGGGGGCGGAGAGACCCAGTACTTC
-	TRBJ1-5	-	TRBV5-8	CASSLVGSNQPQHF	TGTGCCAGCAGCTTGGTCGGGAGCAATCAGCCCCAGCATTTT
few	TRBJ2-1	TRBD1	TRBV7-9	CASSFNDRGVRSEQFF	TGTGCCAGCAGCTTCAATGACAGGGGGGTAAGGAGTGAGCAGTTCTTC
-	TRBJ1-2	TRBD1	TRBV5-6	CASSSRTGGWYGYTF	TGTGCCAGCAGCTCCCGGACAGGGGGATGGTATGGCTACACCTTC
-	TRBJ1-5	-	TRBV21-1	CASSKDRADQPQHF	TGTGCCAGCAGCAAAGACAGGGCTGATCAGCCCCAGCATTTT
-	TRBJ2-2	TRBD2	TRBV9	CASRTSGVGPPNTGELFF	TGTGCCAGCAGGACTAGCGGGGTGGGCCCCCCGAACACCGGGGAGCTGTTTTTT
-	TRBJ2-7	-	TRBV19	CASSIGPGVGYEQYF	TGTGCCAGTAGTATCGGGCCCGGGGTGGGATACGAGCAGTACTTC
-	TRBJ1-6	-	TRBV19	CASTREEYNSPLHF	TGTGCCAGTACCCGAGAAGAGTACAATTCACCCCTCCACTTT
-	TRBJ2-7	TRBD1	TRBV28	CASSSGQGGPEQYF	TGTGCCAGCAGTTCGGGACAGGGGGGGCCAGAGCAGTACTTC
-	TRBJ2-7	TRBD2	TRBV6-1	CASFPISGGPYEQYF	TGTGCCAGCTTCCCTATATCGGGGGGACCGTACGAGCAGTACTTC
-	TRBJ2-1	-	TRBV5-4	CASSFLNEQFF	TGTGCCAGCAGCTTTCTCAATGAGCAGTTCTTC
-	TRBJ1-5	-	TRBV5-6	CASSASLQGEGNQPQHF	TGTGCCAGCAGCGCCTCCCTACAGGGCGAGGGCAATCAGCCCCAGCATTTT
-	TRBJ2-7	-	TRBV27	CASRKTTGASYEQYF	TGTGCCAGCAGAAAGACAACAGGTGCCTCCTACGAGCAGTACTTC
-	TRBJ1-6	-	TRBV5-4	CASSLAKARNSPLHF	TGTGCCAGCAGCTTGGCAAAAGCCCGAAATTCACCCCTCCACTTT
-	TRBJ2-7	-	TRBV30	CAWSPLLAYEQYF	TGTGCCTGGAGCCCCCTTTTAGCCTACGAGCAGTACTTC
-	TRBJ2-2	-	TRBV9	CASSVDVGIPNTGELFF	TGTGCCAGCAGCGTAGATGTCGGGATTCCGAACACCGGGGAGCTGTTTTTT
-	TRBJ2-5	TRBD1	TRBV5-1	CASSPGQGLETQYF	TGCGCCAGCAGCCCCGGACAGGGTTTGGAGACCCAGTACTTC
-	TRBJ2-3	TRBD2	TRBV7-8	CASSLVAGDTDTQYF	TGTGCCAGCAGCTTAGTAGCGGGGGACACAGATACGCAGTATTTT
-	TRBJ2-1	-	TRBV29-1	CSVLGPGTNSYNEQFF	TGCAGCGTGTTGGGCCCCGGGACAAATTCCTACAATGAGCAGTTCTTC